This T cell receptor (beta chain) originates from a study of cytomegalovirus exposure and HLA in healthy donors. Study-wide results and caveats: For most TCR beta V segments, an earlier analysis put the productive rate at about 87% or about 30% of the time.

Vbeta (60) and Jbeta (13) primers were used in the PCR. Source study methods: Later work found approximately 80 million unique TCR beta chains, with approximately 12 million shared. This table comes from immunoSEQ multiplex PCR, and its TCRdb copy is limited to in-frame clones, with some not included. The V and J calls and clone size were taken over from that table, and D and trimming were inferred from the DNA. The sample carries nearly 70,000 clones, 74% recorded once. The CDR3 is made up of 15 amino acids. Per the germline V gene, CDR1 is KGHSH and CDR2 is LQKENI. V lost 1 base and J 3 bases, leaving 12 bases between the germline ends. A single count supports this clone. Its specificity is not known.

The origin of this receptor is a woman in her fifties or sixties in good health and CMV-seropositive. V gene TRBV18 combines with J gene TRBJ1-1; tentative D call: TRBD1 (5 bases). Sequenced input: PBMCs. The CDR3 region has the DNA TGTGCCAGCTCACCACGGAGGGGTCTGGACACTGAAGCTTTCTTT. Amino acids: CASSPRRGLDTEAFF.